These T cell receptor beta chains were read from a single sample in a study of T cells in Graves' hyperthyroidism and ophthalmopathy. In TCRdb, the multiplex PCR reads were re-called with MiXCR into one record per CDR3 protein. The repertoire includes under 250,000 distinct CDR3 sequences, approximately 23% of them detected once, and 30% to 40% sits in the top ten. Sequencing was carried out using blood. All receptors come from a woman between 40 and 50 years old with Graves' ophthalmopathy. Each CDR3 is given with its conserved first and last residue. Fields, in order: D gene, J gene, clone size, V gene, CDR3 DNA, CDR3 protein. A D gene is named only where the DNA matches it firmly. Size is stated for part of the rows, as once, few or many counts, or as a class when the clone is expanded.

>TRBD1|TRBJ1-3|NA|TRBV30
TGTGCCTGTACCTCAGGGGGCGCTGGAAACACCATATATTTT
CACTSGGAGNTIYF
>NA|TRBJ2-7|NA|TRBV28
TGTGCCAGCAGTAAATCACAGGGAGGGCAGTACTTC
CASSKSQGGQYF
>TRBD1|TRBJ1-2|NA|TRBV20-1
TGCAGTGCTAGAGTAGAGGGGGCTGGTGGCTACACCTTC
CSARVEGAGGYTF
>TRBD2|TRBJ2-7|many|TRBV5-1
TGTGCCAGCAGCGTAGGCACTAGCGGCTCCTACGAGCAGTACTTC
CASSVGTSGSYEQYF
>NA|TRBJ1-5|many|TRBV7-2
TGTGCCAGCAGCGTCCAGGGCGGGGATCAGCCCCAGCATTTT
CASSVQGGDQPQHF
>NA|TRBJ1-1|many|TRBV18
TGTGCCAGCTCACCATTGGGCTTGAACACTGAAGCTTTCTTT
CASSPLGLNTEAFF
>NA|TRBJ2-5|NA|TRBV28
TGTGCCAGCAGTTCCCCGACAGGACACCAAGAGACCCAGTACTTC
CASSSPTGHQETQYF
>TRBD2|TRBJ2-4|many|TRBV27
TGTGCCAGCAGTTCCCCAGGACTAGCGGGAGAGCCTGTTCAGTACTTC
CASSSPGLAGEPVQYF
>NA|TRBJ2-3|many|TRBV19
TGTGCCAGTAGCCGGGGTGGTACAGATACGCAGTATTTT
CASSRGGTDTQYF
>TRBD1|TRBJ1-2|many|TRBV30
TGTGCCTGGTCTCCGACAGGGAAAGGCGTTGGCTACACCTTC
CAWSPTGKGVGYTF
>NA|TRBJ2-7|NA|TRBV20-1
TGCAGTGCTAGAGATGCAGGGAATCCCGACTACGAGCAGTACTTC
CSARDAGNPDYEQYF
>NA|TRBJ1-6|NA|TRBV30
TGTGCCTGGGCTCAGACGTCGAGCTCCTATAATTCACCCCTCCACTTT
CAWAQTSSSYNSPLHF
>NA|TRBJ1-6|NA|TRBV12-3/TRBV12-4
TGTGCCAGCAGTGAACTTGGTTCACCCCTCCACTTT
CASSELGSPLHF
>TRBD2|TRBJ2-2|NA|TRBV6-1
TGTGCCAGCAGCTTGGGACTAGCGGGAGGCGGGGAGCTGTTTTTT
CASSLGLAGGGELFF
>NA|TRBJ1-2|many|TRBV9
TGTGCCAGCAAGTCCCCCGGGCAGGGAGATAACTATGGCTACACCTTC
CASKSPGQGDNYGYTF